Sequencing of this T cell receptor beta chain was carried out in a study of shared clonotypes between healthy human individuals. The wider study: For every donor, three CD4 naive, three CD4 memory, two CD8 naive and one CD8 memory plates were used. Study results and caveats: The study's rarefaction showed incomplete sorted-subset sequencing despite large depth. Between four donors, naive CD4 clonotypes were shared at a level of around 5.1%.

For this clone: Its matching antigen is unknown.

Positive CCR7 selection of CD45RO-negative cells yielded the naive CD8 cells, and terminally differentiated effector memory CD45RA+ cells were excluded. Donors had no recently reported acute infections or vaccinations and were HIV-negative. The protocol was immunoSEQ multiplex PCR, while the TCRdb copy is restricted to in-frame clones and leaves out a portion. The table lists about 2 million clones, 85% to 95% of them singletons. Sequenced input: naive CD8+ T cells sorted from blood. This clonotype originated in a man between 18 and 29 years old in good health.

Written as DNA, the CDR3 is TGTGCCAGCAGTCTAGGGGACAACTATGGCTACACCTTC. The encoded protein is CASSLGDNYGYTF. The V gene is TRBV9, the J gene TRBJ1-2, with a weak D call TRBD1 (5 bases). CDR1 and CDR2 (germline): SGDLS, YYNGEE. V was cut by 5 bases and J by 2 bases, with 10 bases left in between. The CDR3 covers 13 residues.